The 4 T cell receptor beta chains reported below all come from one sample, sequenced in a study of shared clonotypes between healthy human individuals. Only in-frame clones appear in the TCRdb table, and some are missing; sequencing was by immunoSEQ multiplex PCR. The table lists about 960,000 clones, roughly 72% of them singletons. The sequenced material came from memory CD4+ T cells sorted from blood. The subset is: CD45RA-negative fraction. These receptor sequences come from a man aged 18 to 29 in good health.

V is TRBV30 and J is TRBJ2-3; a possible D gene is TRBD2 (7 bases). CDR3 size: 13 residues. Per the germline V gene, CDR1 is GTSNPN and CDR2 is SVGIG (reference sequence). Trimming took 3 bases from V and 5 from J, leaving 12 bases between them. The chain's CDR3 is CAWRGGAKDTQYF. The CDR3 DNA reads as TGTGCCTGGAGAGGGGGGGCAAAAGATACGCAGTATTTT.

The chain combines TRBV11-1 with TRBJ2-7; TRBD1 matches 10 bases. The CDR3 is made up of 14 amino acids. The V gene's germline CDR1 is SGHAT and CDR2 FQDESV (reference sequence). V dropped 4 bases and J dropped 5; count of bases not matched to a gene: 5. The CDR3 reads CASSSPGQGNEQYF. In nucleotides, the CDR3 is TGTGCCAGCAGCTCACCGGGACAGGGGAACGAGCAGTACTTC.

A remark on this clone: The identical CDR3 is also encoded by other nucleotide sequences in the sample. J is TRBJ1-6 and V is TRBV28; TRBD1 might be the D (5 bases). V was shortened by 7 bases and J by 5 bases, with 12 bases between the two germline ends. CDR3 length: 14 amino acids. Germline assignment: CDR1 MDHEN and CDR2 SYDVKM. The CDR3 sequence: CASTLQGDNSPLHF. CDR3 sequence (DNA): TGTGCCAGCACCCTCCAGGGTGATAATTCACCCCTCCACTTT.

The chain recombines TRBV6-5 with TRBJ2-5, with 7 bases lining up with TRBD2. Trimming took 7 bases from V and 9 from J; bases not matched to a gene: 14. Germline loops: CDR1 MNHEY, CDR2 SVGAGI. The length of the CDR3 is 14 residues. DNA for the CDR3: TGTGCCAGCACCCCTTTGGGGGTAGGGAGGGCCCAGTACTTC. Protein product: CASTPLGVGRAQYF.